This TCR beta chain originates from a study of siplizumab effects on memory and regulatory T cells. Study outcomes and limitations: Mean Treg-derived proportions of mappable alloreactive CD4+ clones were just under 70% for siplizumab and 26.9% for controls.

Germline CDR1 and CDR2: ENHRY and SYGVKD. The CDR3 length is 14 residues. The V and J ends lost 0 bases and 1 base respectively, with 6 bases between them. The assay was immunoSEQ multiplex PCR, and TCRdb's table has in-frame clones only and misses some. Among more than 45,000 clones listed, around 97% were seen once. With regard to this clone: Its antigen is as yet unknown.

This clonotype was sampled from a human donor in good health. The sequencing sample was made of naive CD4+ T cells sorted from blood. The chain employs TRBV10-3 and TRBJ1-1, with no clear D. This CDR3 is CAISESQRNTEAFF. CDR3 nucleotide sequence: TGTGCCATCAGTGAGTCTCAGAGGAACACTGAAGCTTTCTTT.